This TCR beta chain was recovered during a study of early T cells in non-severe SARS-CoV-2 infection. Study at large: Sequencing of unsorted whole blood was done on bulk RNA, leaving chains unpaired. Overall study results and limits: There was a bias toward anti-spike CD8 responses in VDJdb matching, which missed private and CD4 specificities.

The trim removed 2 bases at V and 9 bases at J, leaving 4 bases unmatched. The CDR3 is 15 amino acids. Looked up from germline, CDR1 is SGHTA and CDR2 is FQGTGA. Each CDR3 protein gets one entry after TCRdb re-called the 5' RACE reads with MiXCR. The sample shows roughly 26,000 distinct CDR3 sequences, more than 3.5% of them seen only once. This clonotype was seen at least ten times. The target antigen is unknown. This TCR came from an adult who was a healthcare worker with PCR-confirmed SARS-CoV-2 infection or an uninfected control (not recorded which). Sequenced sample: whole blood. V usage is TRBV7-3 and J usage is TRBJ1-6; 10 bases align to TRBD1. The CDR3 reads CASSLSRTGGSPLHF. In DNA, the CDR3 is TGTGCCAGCAGCTTATCCCGGACAGGGGGTTCACCCCTCCACTTT.